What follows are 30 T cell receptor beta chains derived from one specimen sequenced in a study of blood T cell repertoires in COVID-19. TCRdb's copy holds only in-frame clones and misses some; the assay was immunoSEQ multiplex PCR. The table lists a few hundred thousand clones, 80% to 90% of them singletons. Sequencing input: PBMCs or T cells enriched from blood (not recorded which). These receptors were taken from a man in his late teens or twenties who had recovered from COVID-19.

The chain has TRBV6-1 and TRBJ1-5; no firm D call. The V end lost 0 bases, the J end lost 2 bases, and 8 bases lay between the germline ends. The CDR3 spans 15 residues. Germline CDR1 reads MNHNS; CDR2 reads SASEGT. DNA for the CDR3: TGTGCCAGCAGTGAAGCGGCAAAAGGCAATCAGCCCCAGCATTTT. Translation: CASSEAAKGNQPQHF.

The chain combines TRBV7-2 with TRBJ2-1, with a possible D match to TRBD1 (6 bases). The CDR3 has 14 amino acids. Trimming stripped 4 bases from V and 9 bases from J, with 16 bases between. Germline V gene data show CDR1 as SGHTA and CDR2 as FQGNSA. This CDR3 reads CASSSGPWDTEQFF. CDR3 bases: TGTGCCAGCAGCTCGGGCCCCTGGGACACTGAGCAGTTCTTC. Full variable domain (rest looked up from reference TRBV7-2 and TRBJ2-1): GAGVSQSPSNKVTEKGKDVELRCDPISGHTALYWYRQSLGQGLEFLIYFQGNSAPDKSGLPSDRFSAERTGGSVSTLTIQRTQQEDSAVYLCASSSGPWDTEQFFGPGTRLTVL.

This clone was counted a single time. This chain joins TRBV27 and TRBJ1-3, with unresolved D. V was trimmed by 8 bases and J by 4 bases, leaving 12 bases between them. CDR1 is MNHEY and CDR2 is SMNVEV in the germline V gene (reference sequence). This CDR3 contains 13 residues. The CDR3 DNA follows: TGTGCCAGCGCCAGAAAGTTCGGAAACACCATATATTTT. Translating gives CASARKFGNTIYF.

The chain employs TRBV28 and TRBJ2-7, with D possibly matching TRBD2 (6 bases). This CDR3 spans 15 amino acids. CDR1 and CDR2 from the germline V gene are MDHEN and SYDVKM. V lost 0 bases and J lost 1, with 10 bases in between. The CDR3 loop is CASSLWAGRSYEQYF. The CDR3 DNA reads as TGTGCCAGCAGTTTATGGGCAGGGAGGTCCTACGAGCAGTACTTC.

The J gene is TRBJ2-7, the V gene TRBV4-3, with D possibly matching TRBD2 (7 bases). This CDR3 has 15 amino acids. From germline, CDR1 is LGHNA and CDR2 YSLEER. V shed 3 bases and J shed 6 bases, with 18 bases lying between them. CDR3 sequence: CASSHSRGGVSEQYF. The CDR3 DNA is TGCGCCAGCAGCCATTCAAGGGGGGGGGTATCCGAGCAGTACTTC.

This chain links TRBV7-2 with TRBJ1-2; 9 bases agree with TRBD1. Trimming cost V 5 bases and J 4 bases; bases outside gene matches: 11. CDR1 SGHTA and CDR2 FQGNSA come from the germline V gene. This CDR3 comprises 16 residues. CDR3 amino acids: CASSPPGTGSPYGYTF. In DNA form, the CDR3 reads TGTGCCAGCAGCCCCCCGGGGACAGGGAGCCCCTATGGCTACACCTTC.

This chain's CDR3 is CASSLYKGGTDTQYF. CDR3 in DNA: TGTGCCAGCAGTTTATATAAGGGAGGGACAGATACGCAGTATTTT. The genes are TRBV28 and TRBJ2-3, with 7 bases that match TRBD2. Trimming cost V 1 base and J 3 bases; bases outside gene matches: 4. This CDR3 is 15 amino acids long. The germline gives CDR1 MDHEN, CDR2 SYDVKM.

DNA of the CDR3: TGTGCCAGCGTCTACACAGGGGACCTTGCTGAAAAACTGTTTTTT. Its translation is CASVYTGDLAEKLFF. The V call is TRBV6-4, the J call TRBJ1-4; 7 bases fit TRBD1. V lost 8 bases, J lost 7 bases, and 13 bases stayed unmatched. The CDR3 is 15 residues long. CDR1 and CDR2 from the germline V gene are MRHNA and SNTAGT.

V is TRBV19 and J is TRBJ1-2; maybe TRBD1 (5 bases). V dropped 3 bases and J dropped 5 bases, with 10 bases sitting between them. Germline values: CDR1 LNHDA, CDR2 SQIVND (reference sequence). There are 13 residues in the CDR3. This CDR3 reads CASSIKGQYGYTF. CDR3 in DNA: TGTGCCAGTAGTATCAAGGGGCAATATGGCTACACCTTC.

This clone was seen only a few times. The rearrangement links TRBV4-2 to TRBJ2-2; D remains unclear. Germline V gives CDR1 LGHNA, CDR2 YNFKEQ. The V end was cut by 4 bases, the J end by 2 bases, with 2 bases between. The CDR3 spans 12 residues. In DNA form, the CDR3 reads TGTGCCAGCAGCCTAAACACCGGGGAGCTGTTTTTT. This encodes CASSLNTGELFF.

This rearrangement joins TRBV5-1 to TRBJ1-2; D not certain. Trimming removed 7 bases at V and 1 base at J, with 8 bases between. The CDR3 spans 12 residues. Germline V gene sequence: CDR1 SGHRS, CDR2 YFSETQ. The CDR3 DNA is TGCGCCAGCGGAGAAATTAACTATGGCTACACCTTC. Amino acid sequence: CASGEINYGYTF.

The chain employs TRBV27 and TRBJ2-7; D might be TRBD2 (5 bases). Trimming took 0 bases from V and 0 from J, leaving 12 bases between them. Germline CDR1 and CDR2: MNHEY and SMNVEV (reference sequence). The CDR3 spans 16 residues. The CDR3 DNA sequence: TGTGCCAGCAGTTTATCCCTGGACTCGTTCTCCTACGAGCAGTACTTC. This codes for CASSLSLDSFSYEQYF.

In DNA, the CDR3 is TGTGCCAGTAAGATAGCGGGTGCCTACAATGAGCAGTTCTTC. Its protein product is CASKIAGAYNEQFF. The rearrangement uses TRBV6-5 and TRBJ2-1; TRBD2 aligns across 7 bases. CDR3 length: 14 amino acids. The ends lost 9 bases at V and 2 bases at J; junction bases unmatched: 7. In germline, CDR1 is MNHEY, CDR2 SVGAGI.

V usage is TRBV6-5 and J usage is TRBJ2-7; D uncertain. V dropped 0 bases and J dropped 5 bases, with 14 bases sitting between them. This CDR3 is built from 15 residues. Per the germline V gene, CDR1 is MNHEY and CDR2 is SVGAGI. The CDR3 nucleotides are TGTGCCAGCAGTTACTCCTGGCCCCTGAACGACGAGCAGTACTTC. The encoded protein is CASSYSWPLNDEQYF.

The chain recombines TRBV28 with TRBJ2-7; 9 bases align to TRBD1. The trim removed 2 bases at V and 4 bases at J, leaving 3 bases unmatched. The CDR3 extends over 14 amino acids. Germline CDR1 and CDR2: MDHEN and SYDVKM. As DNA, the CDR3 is TGTGCCAGCAGTTTAGGACAGGGGATGTACGAGCAGTACTTC. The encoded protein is CASSLGQGMYEQYF. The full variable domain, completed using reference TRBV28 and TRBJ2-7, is DVKVTQSSRYLVKRTGEKVFLECVQDMDHENMFWYRQDPGLGLRLIYFSYDVKMKEKGDIPEGYSVSREKKERFSLILESASTNQTSMYLCASSLGQGMYEQYFGPGTRLTVT.

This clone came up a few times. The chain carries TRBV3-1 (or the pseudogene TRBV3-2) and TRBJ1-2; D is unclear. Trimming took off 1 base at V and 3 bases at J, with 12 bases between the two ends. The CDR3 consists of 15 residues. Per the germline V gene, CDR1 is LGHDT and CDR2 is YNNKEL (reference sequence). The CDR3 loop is CASSQASLGDYGYTF. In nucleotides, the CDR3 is TGTGCCAGCAGCCAAGCCTCCCTCGGGGACTATGGCTACACCTTC.

The CDR3 reads CASSQQGNSNQPQHF. The DNA of the CDR3 is TGTGCCAGCAGCCAACAGGGGAATAGCAATCAGCCCCAGCATTTT. The rearrangement links TRBV6-2 or TRBV6-3 to TRBJ1-5; 7 bases fit TRBD1. This CDR3 spans 15 amino acids. Germline V gene lookup returns CDR1 MNHEY and CDR2 SVGEGT. V shed 6 bases and J 0 bases; nucleotides not matched to a gene: 5.

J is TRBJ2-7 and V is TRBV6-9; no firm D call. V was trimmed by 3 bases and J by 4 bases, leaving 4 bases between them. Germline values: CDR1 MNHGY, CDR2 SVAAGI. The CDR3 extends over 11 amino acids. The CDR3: CASSYQYEQYF. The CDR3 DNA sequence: TGTGCCAGCAGTTACCAGTACGAGCAGTACTTC.

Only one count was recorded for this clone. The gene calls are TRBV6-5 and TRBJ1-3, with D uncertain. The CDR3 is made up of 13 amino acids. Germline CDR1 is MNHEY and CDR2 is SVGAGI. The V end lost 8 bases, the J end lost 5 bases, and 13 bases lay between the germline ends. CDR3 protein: CASGSSRRNTIYF. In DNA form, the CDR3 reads TGTGCCAGCGGATCTAGTAGAAGAAACACCATATATTTT.

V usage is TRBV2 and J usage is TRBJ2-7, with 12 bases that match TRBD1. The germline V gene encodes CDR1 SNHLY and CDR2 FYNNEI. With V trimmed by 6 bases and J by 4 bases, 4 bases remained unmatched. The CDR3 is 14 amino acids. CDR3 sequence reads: CASRPGQGAYEQYF. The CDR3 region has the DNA TGTGCCAGCAGGCCGGGACAGGGGGCTTACGAGCAGTACTTC.

The CDR3 loop is CASSPQGYEAKNIQYF. CDR3 DNA: TGTGCCAGCAGCCCACAGGGTTACGAAGCCAAAAACATTCAGTACTTC. This chain joins TRBV9 and TRBJ2-4, with TRBD1 as a possible D gene (6 bases). The CDR3 extends over 16 amino acids. Germline V gene sequence: CDR1 SGDLS, CDR2 YYNGEE. Trimming took 4 bases from V and 0 from J, leaving 14 bases between them.

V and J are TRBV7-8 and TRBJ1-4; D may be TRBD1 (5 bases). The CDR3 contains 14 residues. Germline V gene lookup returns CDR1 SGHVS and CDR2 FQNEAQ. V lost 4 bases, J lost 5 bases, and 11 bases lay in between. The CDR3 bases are TGTGCCAGCAGCTCCACAGGACTAAATGAAAAACTGTTTTTT. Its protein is CASSSTGLNEKLFF.

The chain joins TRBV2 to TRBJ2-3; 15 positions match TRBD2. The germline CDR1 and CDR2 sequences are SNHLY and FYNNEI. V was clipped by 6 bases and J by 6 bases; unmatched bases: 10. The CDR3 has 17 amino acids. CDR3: CASRAWTSGGALDTQYF. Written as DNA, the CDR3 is TGTGCCAGCAGGGCCTGGACTAGCGGGGGGGCGTTGGATACGCAGTATTTT.

The DNA for the CDR3 is TGTGCCAGCAGCTTTAGCGGGGGGAATGAGCAGTTCTTC. This codes for CASSFSGGNEQFF. The chain uses TRBV7-2 and TRBJ2-1, with 10 positions matching TRBD2. Germline CDR1 SGHTA, CDR2 FQGNSA. The ends lost 3 bases at V and 7 bases at J; junction bases unmatched: 0. The CDR3 runs to 13 residues.

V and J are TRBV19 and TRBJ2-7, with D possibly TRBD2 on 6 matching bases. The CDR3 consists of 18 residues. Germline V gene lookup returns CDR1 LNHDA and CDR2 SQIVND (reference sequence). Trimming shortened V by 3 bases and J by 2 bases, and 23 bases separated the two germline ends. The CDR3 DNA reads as TGTGCCAGTAGTATTAGGGACTTGCGGGCGACCCTTCCCTACGAGCAGTACTTC. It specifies CASSIRDLRATLPYEQYF.

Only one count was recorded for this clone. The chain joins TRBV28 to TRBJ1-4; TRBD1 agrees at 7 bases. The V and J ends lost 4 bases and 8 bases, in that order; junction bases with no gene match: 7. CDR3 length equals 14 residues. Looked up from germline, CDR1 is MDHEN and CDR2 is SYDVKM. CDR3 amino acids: CASSSHLTGEKLFF. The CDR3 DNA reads TGTGCCAGCAGTTCGCATTTGACAGGGGAAAAACTGTTTTTT.

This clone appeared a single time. CDR3 coding DNA: TGCGCCAGCAGCCAAGGGCAGGGGGGTTCACCCCTCCACTTT. Protein: CASSQGQGGSPLHF. This chain connects TRBV4-1 to TRBJ1-6; 7 bases agree with TRBD1. Looked up from germline, CDR1 is MGHRA and CDR2 is YSYEKL. The CDR3 has 14 residues. Trimming removed 1 base from V and 9 bases from J; junction bases left unmatched: 3.

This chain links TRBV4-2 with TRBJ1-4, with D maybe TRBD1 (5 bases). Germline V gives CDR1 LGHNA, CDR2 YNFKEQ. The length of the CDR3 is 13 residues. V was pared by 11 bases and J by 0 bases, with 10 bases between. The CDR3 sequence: CAVAGPTNEKLFF. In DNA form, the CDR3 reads TGTGCCGTCGCGGGGCCAACTAATGAAAAACTGTTTTTT.

For the CDR3, the DNA is TGTGCCTGGAGTTGGGACACCACAACTAATGAAAAACTGTTTTTT. It yields the protein CAWSWDTTTNEKLFF. The chain recombines TRBV30 with TRBJ1-4; tentatively, D is TRBD1 (6 bases). Looked up from germline, CDR1 is GTSNPN and CDR2 is SVGIG (reference sequence). The CDR3 is 15 residues long. V was pared by 2 bases and J by 0 bases, with 10 bases between.

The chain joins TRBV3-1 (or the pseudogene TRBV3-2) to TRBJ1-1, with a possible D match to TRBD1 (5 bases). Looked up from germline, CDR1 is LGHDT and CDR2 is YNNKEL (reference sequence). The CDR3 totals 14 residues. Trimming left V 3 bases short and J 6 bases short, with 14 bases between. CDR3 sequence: CASSHRGGVAEAFF. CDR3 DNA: TGTGCCAGCAGCCACCGGGGGGGTGTGGCTGAAGCTTTCTTT.